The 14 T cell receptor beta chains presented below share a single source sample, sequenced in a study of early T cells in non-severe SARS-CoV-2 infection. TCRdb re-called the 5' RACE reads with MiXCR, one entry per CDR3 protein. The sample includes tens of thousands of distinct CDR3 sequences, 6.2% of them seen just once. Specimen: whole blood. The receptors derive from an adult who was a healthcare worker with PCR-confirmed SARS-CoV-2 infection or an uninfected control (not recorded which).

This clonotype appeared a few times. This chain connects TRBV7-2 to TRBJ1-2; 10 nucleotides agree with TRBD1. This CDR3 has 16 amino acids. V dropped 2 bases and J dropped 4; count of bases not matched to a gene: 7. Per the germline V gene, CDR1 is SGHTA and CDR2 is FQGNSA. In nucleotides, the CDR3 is TGTGCCAGCAGCTTAACGACAGGGGGCTTATCCTATGGCTACACCTTC. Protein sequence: CASSLTTGGLSYGYTF.

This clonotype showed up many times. The CDR3 sequence is CASSRGLGNTIYF. The CDR3 nucleotides are TGTGCCAGTTCCAGGGGGCTTGGAAACACCATATATTTT. The V and J genes are TRBV2 and TRBJ1-3; 8 nucleotides match TRBD1. V lost 9 bases and J lost 3; bases outside the gene matches: 4. This CDR3 comprises 13 residues. Germline V gives CDR1 SNHLY, CDR2 FYNNEI.

This chain's CDR3 is CSVSPGGETQYF. The CDR3 coding sequence is TGCAGCGTTTCTCCTGGGGGTGAGACCCAGTACTTC. The chain couples TRBV29-1 to TRBJ2-5; possibly TRBD1 or TRBD2 for D (5 bases each). Germline lookup yields CDR1 SQVTM and CDR2 ANQGSEA. The CDR3 runs to 12 residues. Trimming left V 5 bases short and J 5 bases short, with 12 bases between.

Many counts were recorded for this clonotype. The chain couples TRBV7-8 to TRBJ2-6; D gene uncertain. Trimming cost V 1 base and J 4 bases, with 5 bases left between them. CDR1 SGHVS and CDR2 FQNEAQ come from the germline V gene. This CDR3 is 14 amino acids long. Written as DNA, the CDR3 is TGTGCCAGCAGCTTAGGACAAGGGGCCAACGTCCTGACTTTC. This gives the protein CASSLGQGANVLTF.

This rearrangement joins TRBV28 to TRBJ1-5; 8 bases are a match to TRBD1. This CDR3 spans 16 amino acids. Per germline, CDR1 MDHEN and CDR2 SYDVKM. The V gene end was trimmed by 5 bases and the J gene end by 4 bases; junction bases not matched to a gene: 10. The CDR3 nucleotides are TGTGCCAGCAGTCCAGGAGGGAGACAGGGGAATCAGCCCCAGCATTTT. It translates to CASSPGGRQGNQPQHF.

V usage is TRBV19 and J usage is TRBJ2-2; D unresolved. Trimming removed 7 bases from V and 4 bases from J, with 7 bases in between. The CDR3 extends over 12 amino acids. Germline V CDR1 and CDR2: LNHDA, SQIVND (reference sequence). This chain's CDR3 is CASNMVTGELFF. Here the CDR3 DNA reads TGTGCCAGTAACATGGTCACCGGGGAGCTGTTTTTT.

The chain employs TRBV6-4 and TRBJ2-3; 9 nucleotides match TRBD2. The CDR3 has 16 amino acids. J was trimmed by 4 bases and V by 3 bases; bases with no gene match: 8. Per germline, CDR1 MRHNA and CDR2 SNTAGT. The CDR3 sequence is CASSELAGDAADTQYF. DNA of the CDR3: TGTGCCAGCAGTGAGTTAGCGGGGGACGCAGCAGATACGCAGTATTTT.

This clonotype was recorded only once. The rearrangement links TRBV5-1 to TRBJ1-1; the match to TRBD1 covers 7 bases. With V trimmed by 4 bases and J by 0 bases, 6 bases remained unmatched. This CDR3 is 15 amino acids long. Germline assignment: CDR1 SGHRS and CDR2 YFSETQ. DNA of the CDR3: TGCGCCAGCAGCGGAAGGGACAGCTTGAACACTGAAGCTTTCTTT. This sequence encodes CASSGRDSLNTEAFF.

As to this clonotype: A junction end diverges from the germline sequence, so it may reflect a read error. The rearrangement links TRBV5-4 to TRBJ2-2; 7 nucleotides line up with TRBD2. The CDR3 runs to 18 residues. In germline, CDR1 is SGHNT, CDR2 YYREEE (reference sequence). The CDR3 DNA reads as TGCGCCAGCAGCTCCACCGTGATGGCCAAGGGAGGGACCGGGGAGCTGTTTTTT. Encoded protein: CASSSTVMAKGGTGELFF.

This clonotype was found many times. The CDR3 here is CASSLFSSGYSYEQYF. The DNA of the CDR3 is TGTGCCAGCAGCTTATTTTCTAGCGGGTACTCCTACGAGCAGTACTTC. This chain connects TRBV7-2 to TRBJ2-7; 8 bases align to TRBD2. Germline CDR1 reads SGHTA; CDR2 reads FQGNSA. This CDR3 has 16 amino acids. Trimming at V came to 2 bases and at J to 0 bases, leaving 6 bases not matched to a gene.

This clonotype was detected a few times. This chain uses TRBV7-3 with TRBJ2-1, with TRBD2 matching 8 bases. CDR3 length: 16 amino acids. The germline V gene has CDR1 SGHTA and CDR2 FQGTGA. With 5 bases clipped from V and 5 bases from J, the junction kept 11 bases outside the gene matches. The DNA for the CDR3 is TGTGCCAGCAGCGAAACAGTAAGCGGGGGCCACAATGAGCAGTTCTTC. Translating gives CASSETVSGGHNEQFF.

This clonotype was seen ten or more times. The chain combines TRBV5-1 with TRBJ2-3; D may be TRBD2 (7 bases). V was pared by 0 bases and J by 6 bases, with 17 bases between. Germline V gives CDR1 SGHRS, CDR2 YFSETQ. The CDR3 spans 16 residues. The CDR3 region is CASSLVLSGGGDTQYF. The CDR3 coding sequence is TGCGCCAGCAGCTTGGTTTTATCGGGGGGCGGCGATACGCAGTATTTT.

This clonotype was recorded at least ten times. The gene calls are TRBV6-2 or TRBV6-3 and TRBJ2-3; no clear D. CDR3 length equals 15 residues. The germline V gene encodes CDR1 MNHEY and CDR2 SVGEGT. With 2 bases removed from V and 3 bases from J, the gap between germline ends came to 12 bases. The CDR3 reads CASSYSRTSTDTQYF. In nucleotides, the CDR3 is TGTGCCAGCAGTTACAGTAGGACGTCGACAGATACGCAGTATTTT.

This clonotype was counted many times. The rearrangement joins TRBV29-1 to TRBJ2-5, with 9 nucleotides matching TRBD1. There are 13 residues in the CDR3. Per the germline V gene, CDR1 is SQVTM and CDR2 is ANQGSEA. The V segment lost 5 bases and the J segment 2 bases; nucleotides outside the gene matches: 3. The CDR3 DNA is TGCAGCGTTACCGGGACAGGGCAAGAGACCCAGTACTTC. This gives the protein CSVTGTGQETQYF.